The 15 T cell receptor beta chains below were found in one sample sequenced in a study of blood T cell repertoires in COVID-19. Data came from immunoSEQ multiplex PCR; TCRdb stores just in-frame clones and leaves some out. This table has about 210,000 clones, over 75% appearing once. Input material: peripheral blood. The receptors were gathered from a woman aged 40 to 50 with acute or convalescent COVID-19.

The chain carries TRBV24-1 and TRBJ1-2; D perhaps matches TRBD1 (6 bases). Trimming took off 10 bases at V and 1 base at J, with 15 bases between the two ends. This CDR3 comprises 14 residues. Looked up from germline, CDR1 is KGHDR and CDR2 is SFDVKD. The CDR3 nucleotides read TGTGCCACATCACAAACAGGGATTAACTATGGCTACACCTTC. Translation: CATSQTGINYGYTF.

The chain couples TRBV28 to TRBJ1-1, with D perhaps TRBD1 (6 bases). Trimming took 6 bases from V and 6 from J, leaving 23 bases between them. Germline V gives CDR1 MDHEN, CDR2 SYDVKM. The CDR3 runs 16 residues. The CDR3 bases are TGTGCCAGCAGCCAAACCACGGGGGGCGGTGCCCCTGAAGCTTTCTTT. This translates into CASSQTTGGGAPEAFF.

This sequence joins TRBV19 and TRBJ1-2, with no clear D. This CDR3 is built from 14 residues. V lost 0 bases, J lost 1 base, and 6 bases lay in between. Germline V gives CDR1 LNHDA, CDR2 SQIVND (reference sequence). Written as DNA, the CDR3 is TGTGCCAGTAGTATAGATAGAGATAACTATGGCTACACCTTC. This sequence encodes CASSIDRDNYGYTF.

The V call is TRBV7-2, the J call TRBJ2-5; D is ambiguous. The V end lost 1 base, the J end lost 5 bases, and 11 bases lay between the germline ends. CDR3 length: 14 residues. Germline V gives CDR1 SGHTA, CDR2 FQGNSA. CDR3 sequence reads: CASSLGSISETQYF. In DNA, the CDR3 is TGTGCCAGCAGCTTAGGGAGCATTTCGGAGACCCAGTACTTC.

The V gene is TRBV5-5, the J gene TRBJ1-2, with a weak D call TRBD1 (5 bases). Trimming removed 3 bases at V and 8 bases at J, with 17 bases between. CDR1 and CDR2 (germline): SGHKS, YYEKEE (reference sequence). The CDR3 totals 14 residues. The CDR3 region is CASSSTVNPLGYTF. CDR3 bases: TGTGCCAGCAGCTCGACAGTTAACCCCCTAGGCTACACCTTC.

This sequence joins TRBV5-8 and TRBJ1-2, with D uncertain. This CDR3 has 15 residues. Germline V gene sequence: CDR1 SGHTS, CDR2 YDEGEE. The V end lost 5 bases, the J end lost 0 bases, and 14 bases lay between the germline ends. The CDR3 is CASRPASSTNYGYTF. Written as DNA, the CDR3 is TGTGCCAGCAGGCCCGCTTCGTCTACTAACTATGGCTACACCTTC.

This CDR3 reads CASSQDPGWLAETQYF. Here the CDR3 DNA reads TGTGCCAGCAGCCAAGACCCGGGTTGGCTAGCAGAGACCCAGTACTTC. The V and J genes are TRBV3-1 (or the pseudogene TRBV3-2) and TRBJ2-5; possibly TRBD2 for D (5 bases). CDR1 and CDR2 (germline): LGHDT, YNNKEL (reference sequence). V lost 0 bases to trimming and J lost 4 bases, with 15 bases between them. The CDR3 has 16 amino acids.

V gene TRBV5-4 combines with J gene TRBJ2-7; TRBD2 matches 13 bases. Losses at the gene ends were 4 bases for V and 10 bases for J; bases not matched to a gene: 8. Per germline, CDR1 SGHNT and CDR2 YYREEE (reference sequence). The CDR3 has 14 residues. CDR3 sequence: CASSRGLAGTTQYV. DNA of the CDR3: TGTGCCAGCAGCAGGGGACTAGCGGGGACCACCCAGTACGTC.

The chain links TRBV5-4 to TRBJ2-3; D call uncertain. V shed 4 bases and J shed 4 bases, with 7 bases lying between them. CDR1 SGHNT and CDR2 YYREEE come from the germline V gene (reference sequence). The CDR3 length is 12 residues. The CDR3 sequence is CASSQTADTQYF. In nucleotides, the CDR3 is TGTGCCAGCAGCCAAACGGCAGATACGCAGTATTTT.

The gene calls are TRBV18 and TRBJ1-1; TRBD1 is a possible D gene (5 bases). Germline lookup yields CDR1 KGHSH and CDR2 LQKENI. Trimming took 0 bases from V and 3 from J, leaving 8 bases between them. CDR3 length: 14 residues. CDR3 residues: CASSPPGGDTEAFF. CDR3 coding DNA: TGTGCCAGCTCACCACCTGGGGGGGACACTGAAGCTTTCTTT. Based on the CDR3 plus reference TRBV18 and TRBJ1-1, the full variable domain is NAGVMQNPRHLVRRRGQEARLRCSPMKGHSHVYWYRQLPEEGLKFMVYLQKENIIDESGMPKERFSAEFPKEGPSILRIQQVVRGDSAAYFCASSPPGGDTEAFFGQGTRLTVV.

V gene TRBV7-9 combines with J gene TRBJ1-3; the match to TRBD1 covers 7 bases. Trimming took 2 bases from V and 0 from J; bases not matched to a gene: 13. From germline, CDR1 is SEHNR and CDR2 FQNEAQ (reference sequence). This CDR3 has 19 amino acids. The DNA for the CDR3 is TGTGCCAGCAGCTTATACCCCCCGGGACAGACCACCTCTGGAAACACCATATATTTT. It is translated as CASSLYPPGQTTSGNTIYF.

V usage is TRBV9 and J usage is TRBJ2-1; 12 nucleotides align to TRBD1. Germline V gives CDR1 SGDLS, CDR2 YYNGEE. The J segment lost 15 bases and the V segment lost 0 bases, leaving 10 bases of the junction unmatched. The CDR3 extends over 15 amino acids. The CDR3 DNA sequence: TGTGCCAGCAGCGTAGAGGGACAGGGGGCCTCCGACGGGTTCTTC. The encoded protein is CASSVEGQGASDGFF. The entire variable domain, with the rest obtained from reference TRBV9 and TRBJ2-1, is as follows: DSGVTQTPKHLITATGQRVTLRCSPRSGDLSVYWYQQSLDQGLQFLIQYYNGEERAKGNILERFSAQQFPDLHSELNLSSLELGDSALYFCASSVEGQGASDGFFGPGTRLTVL.

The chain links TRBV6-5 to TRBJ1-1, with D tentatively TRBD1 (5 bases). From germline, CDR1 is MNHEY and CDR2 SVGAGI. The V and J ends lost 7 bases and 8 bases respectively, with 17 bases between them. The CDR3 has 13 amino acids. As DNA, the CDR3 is TGTGCCAGCACAGATTTCGGGGGAAGGGAAGCTTTCTTT. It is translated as CASTDFGGREAFF.

CDR3 in amino acids: CASSVASGAWNEQFF. In nucleotides, the CDR3 is TGTGCCAGCAGCGTAGCGAGCGGGGCGTGGAATGAGCAGTTCTTC. This chain joins TRBV9 and TRBJ2-1; 7 nucleotides agree with TRBD2. The ends lost 0 bases at V and 7 bases at J; junction bases unmatched: 7. There are 15 residues in the CDR3. CDR1 SGDLS and CDR2 YYNGEE come from the germline V gene.

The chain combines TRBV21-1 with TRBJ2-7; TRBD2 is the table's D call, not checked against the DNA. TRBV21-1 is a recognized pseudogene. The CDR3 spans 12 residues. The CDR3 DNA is TGTGCCAGCAGCGCCTGCGGGTACGAGCAGTACGTC. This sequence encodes CASSACGYEQYV.